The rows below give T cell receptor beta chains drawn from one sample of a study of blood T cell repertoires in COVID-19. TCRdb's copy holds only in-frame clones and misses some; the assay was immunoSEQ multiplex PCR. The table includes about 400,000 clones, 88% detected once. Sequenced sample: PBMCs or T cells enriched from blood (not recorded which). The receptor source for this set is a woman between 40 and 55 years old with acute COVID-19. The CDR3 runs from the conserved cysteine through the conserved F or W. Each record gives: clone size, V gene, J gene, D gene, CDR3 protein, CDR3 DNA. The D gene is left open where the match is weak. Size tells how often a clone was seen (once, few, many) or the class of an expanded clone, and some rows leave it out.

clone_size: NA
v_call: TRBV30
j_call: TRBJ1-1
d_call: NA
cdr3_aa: CALTGLPLNTEAFF
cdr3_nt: TGTGCCTTAACAGGGCTACCCTTGAACACTGAAGCTTTCTTT

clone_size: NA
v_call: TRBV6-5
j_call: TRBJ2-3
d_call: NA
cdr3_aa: CASINRDSHTQYF
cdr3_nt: TGTGCCAGCATTAACCGAGACTCGCATACGCAGTATTTT

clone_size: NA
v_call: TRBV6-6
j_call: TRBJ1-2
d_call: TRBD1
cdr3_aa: CASKKDRYYGYTF
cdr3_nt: TGTGCCAGCAAGAAGGACAGGTACTATGGCTACACCTTC

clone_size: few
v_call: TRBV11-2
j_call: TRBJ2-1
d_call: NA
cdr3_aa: CASSPLPRMSYNEQFF
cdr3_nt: TGTGCCAGCAGCCCCCTCCCCAGGATGAGCTACAATGAGCAGTTCTTC

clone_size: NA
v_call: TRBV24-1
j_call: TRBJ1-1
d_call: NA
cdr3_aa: CATSDGTANTEAFF
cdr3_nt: TGTGCCACCAGTGACGGGACTGCGAACACTGAAGCTTTCTTT

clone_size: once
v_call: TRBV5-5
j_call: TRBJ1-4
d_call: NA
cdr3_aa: CASSLDRGAEREKLFF
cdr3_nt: TGTGCCAGCAGCTTGGACCGGGGGGCTGAAAGGGAAAAACTGTTTTTT

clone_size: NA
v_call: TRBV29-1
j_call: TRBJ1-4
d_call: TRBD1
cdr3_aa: CSGSTGGVNEKLFF
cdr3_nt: TGCAGCGGATCGACAGGGGGCGTTAATGAAAAACTGTTTTTT

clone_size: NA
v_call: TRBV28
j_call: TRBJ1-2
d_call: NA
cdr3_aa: CASRVQGSGYTF
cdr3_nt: TGTGCCAGCAGGGTACAGGGTTCGGGCTACACCTTC

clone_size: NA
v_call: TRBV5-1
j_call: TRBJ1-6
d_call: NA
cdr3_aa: CASSIQGGNSPLHF
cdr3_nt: TGCGCCAGCAGCATCCAGGGTGGGAATTCACCCCTCCACTTT

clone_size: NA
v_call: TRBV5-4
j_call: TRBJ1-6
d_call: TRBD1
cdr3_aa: CASSFRTGSGYNSPLHF
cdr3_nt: TGTGCCAGCAGCTTTAGGACAGGGTCGGGCTATAATTCACCCCTCCACTTT

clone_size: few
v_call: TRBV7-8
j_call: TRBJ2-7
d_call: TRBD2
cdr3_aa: CASKPLAVPYEQYF
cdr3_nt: TGTGCCAGCAAGCCACTAGCGGTGCCCTACGAGCAGTACTTC

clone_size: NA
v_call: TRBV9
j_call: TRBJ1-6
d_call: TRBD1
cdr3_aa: CASSVRDSNSPLHF
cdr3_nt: TGTGCCAGCAGCGTCCGGGACAGTAATTCACCCCTCCACTTT

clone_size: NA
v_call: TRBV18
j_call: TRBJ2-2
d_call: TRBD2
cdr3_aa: CASSLASGDTGELFF
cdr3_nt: TGTGCCAGCTCCCTCGCTAGCGGAGACACCGGGGAGCTGTTTTTT

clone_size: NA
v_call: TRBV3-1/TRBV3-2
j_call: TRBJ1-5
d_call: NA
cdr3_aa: CASSQGGSSNQPQHF
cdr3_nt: TGTGCCAGCAGCCAAGGGGGCAGTTCCAATCAGCCCCAGCATTTT

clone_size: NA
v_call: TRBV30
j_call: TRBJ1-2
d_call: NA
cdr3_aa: CAWENFQGSGGYTF
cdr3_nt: TGTGCCTGGGAAAACTTTCAGGGTAGTGGTGGCTACACCTTC

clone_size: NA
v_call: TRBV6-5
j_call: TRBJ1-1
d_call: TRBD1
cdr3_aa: CASSSTRGRGNTEAFF
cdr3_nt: TGTGCCAGCAGTTCTACCAGGGGGCGGGGGAACACTGAAGCTTTCTTT

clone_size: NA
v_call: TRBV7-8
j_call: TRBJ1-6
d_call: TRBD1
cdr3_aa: CASSLAGTAGSGRPLHF
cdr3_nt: TGTGCCAGCAGCTTAGCCGGGACAGCCGGTTCAGGGCGACCCCTCCACTTT

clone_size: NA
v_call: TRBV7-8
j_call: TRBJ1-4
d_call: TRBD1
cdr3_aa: CASSFSGQGREKLFF
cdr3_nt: TGTGCCAGCAGCTTTAGTGGACAGGGGCGCGAAAAACTGTTTTTT

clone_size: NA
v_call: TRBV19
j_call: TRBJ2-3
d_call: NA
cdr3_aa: CASSITEGITDTQYF
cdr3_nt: TGTGCCAGTAGTATTACGGAGGGGATCACAGATACGCAGTATTTT

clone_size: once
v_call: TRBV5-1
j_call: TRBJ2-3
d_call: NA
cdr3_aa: CASSLVAGSDTQYF
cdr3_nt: TGCGCCAGCAGCTTGGTGGCGGGGTCGGATACGCAGTATTTT

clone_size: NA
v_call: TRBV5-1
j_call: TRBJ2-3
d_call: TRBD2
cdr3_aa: CASSLALAGYTDTQYF
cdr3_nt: TGCGCCAGCAGCTTAGCTTTAGCGGGATACACAGATACGCAGTATTTT